This passage covers 23 T cell receptor beta chains from one sample sequenced in a study of blood T cell repertoires in COVID-19. Sequencing used immunoSEQ multiplex PCR; TCRdb keeps in-frame clones, though not all of them. The profile covers around 180,000 clones, with roughly 85% appearing a single time and about 5% taken by the ten largest. Sequencing used peripheral blood. These receptors were collected from a woman aged 25 to 39 with acute or convalescent COVID-19.

The chain has TRBV12-3 or TRBV12-4 and TRBJ1-1, with D tentatively TRBD1 (6 bases). This CDR3 is 11 amino acids long. Between the trimmed V and J ends, which lost 10 bases and 9 bases, there was a span of 15 bases. The CDR3 region has the DNA TGTGCCACAGCCAACCAGGGGAAAGCTTTCTTT. Its protein is CATANQGKAFF.

The V and J genes are TRBV5-1 and TRBJ2-7, with 10 nucleotides matching TRBD2. CDR1 is SGHRS and CDR2 is YFSETQ in the germline V gene. This CDR3 is 16 amino acids long. Trimming cost V 2 bases and J 3 bases; bases outside gene matches: 8. The CDR3 is CASSLGGAGGLYEQYF. The CDR3 region has the DNA TGCGCCAGCAGCTTAGGGGGAGCGGGAGGGCTCTACGAGCAGTACTTC.

Here the CDR3 reads CASRLAGGPGYNEQFF. The CDR3 DNA is TGTGCCAGCAGACTAGCGGGGGGGCCGGGTTACAATGAGCAGTTCTTC. The chain links TRBV27 to TRBJ2-1, with 13 bases lining up with TRBD2. Germline-derived CDR1 and CDR2 are MNHEY and SMNVEV (reference sequence). V shed 6 bases and J 4 bases; nucleotides not matched to a gene: 6. The CDR3 runs to 16 residues.

The rearrangement links TRBV27 to TRBJ2-1; TRBD1 matches 8 bases. Germline-derived CDR1 and CDR2 are MNHEY and SMNVEV (reference sequence). This CDR3 has 13 amino acids. V lost 4 bases, J lost 10 bases, and 6 bases stayed unmatched. Here the CDR3 reads CASSSWTGREQFF. The DNA of the CDR3 is TGTGCCAGCAGTTCCTGGACAGGGAGGGAGCAGTTCTTC.

J is TRBJ1-1 and V is TRBV9, with 8 bases aligning to TRBD1. This CDR3 has 15 residues. Germline values: CDR1 SGDLS, CDR2 YYNGEE. The junction had 10 bases not matched to a gene; V was cut back by 8 bases and J by 1 base. The CDR3 DNA reads TGTGCCAGTCTTCCCCTCACAGGGGGGAACACTGAAGCTTTCTTT. The encoded protein is CASLPLTGGNTEAFF.

This chain joins TRBV7-2 and TRBJ1-2; 7 bases match TRBD1. V lost 5 bases and J lost 3; bases outside the gene matches: 9. This CDR3 is 15 amino acids long. Germline CDR1 SGHTA, CDR2 FQGNSA. The CDR3 protein is CASSLQPQGDYGYTF. CDR3 sequence (DNA): TGTGCCAGCAGCCTCCAGCCCCAGGGGGACTATGGCTACACCTTC.

The chain's CDR3 is CSSGGLQETQYF. CDR3 sequence (DNA): TGCAGCTCAGGGGGCCTCCAAGAGACCCAGTACTTC. J is TRBJ2-5 and V is TRBV29-1, with 8 bases fitting TRBD1. Germline CDR1 and CDR2: SQVTM and ANQGSEA. The CDR3 is 12 residues long. The V segment lost 8 bases and the J segment 1 base; nucleotides outside the gene matches: 3.

The V call is TRBV19, the J call TRBJ2-5, with TRBD2 matching 10 bases. CDR1 is LNHDA, CDR2 SQIVND, per germline (reference sequence). The J segment lost 2 bases and the V segment lost 5 bases, leaving 8 bases of the junction unmatched. The CDR3 is 16 residues long. The CDR3 DNA reads TGTGCCAGTAGTTTTACTAGCGGGGCGGTTCAAGAGACCCAGTACTTC. Its translation is CASSFTSGAVQETQYF. The full variable domain, completed using reference TRBV19 and TRBJ2-5, is DGGITQSPKYLFRKEGQNVTLSCEQNLNHDAMYWYRQDPGQGLRLIYYSQIVNDFQKGDIAEGYSVSREKKESFPLTVTSAQKNPTAFYLCASSFTSGAVQETQYFGPGTRLLVL.

The chain carries TRBV19 and TRBJ2-7; 7 nucleotides align to TRBD2. From germline, CDR1 is LNHDA and CDR2 SQIVND (reference sequence). The junction had 15 bases not matched to a gene; V was cut back by 1 base and J by 3 bases. The CDR3 has 18 residues. CDR3 DNA: TGTGCCAGTAGTATAGCTCCTAGCGGACCCTCGGAAAGCTACGAGCAGTACTTC. Amino acid sequence: CASSIAPSGPSESYEQYF.

This rearrangement joins TRBV7-2 to TRBJ2-7; D not resolved. CDR3 length equals 14 residues. V lost 2 bases, J lost 6 bases, and 14 bases lay in between. Germline CDR1 is SGHTA and CDR2 is FQGNSA. The CDR3 coding sequence is TGTGCCAGCAGCTTATCGGTGATAAAGCCCGAGCAGTACTTC. Protein: CASSLSVIKPEQYF.

The V and J genes are TRBV19 and TRBJ1-5; D is undetermined. The V end lost 5 bases, the J end lost 2 bases, and 16 bases lay between the germline ends. The CDR3 has 16 residues. Germline V gene data show CDR1 as LNHDA and CDR2 as SQIVND (reference sequence). The CDR3 nucleotides read TGTGCCAGTAGTTCTTGGACGGTGGGAGGCAATCAGCCCCAGCATTTT. Translating it yields CASSSWTVGGNQPQHF. The variable domain in full, completed from reference TRBV19 and TRBJ1-5, reads DGGITQSPKYLFRKEGQNVTLSCEQNLNHDAMYWYRQDPGQGLRLIYYSQIVNDFQKGDIAEGYSVSREKKESFPLTVTSAQKNPTAFYLCASSSWTVGGNQPQHFGDGTRLSIL.

The chain carries TRBV14 and TRBJ2-6; D remains unclear. CDR3 length: 17 amino acids. The germline V gene encodes CDR1 SGHDN and CDR2 FVKESK. V lost 1 base and J lost 0, with 10 bases in between. CDR3 protein: CASSQVPGSSGANVLTF. The CDR3 DNA follows: TGTGCCAGCAGCCAAGTTCCCGGGTCCTCTGGGGCCAACGTCCTGACTTTC. Using reference TRBV14 and TRBJ2-6 for the parts outside the CDR3, the full variable domain is EAGVTQFPSHSVIEKGQTVTLRCDPISGHDNLYWYRRVMGKEIKFLLHFVKESKQDESGMPNNRFLAERTGGTYSTLKVQPAELEDSGVYFCASSQVPGSSGANVLTFGAGSRLTVL.

The chain combines TRBV5-1 with TRBJ2-1; possible D gene TRBD2, 5 bases. Germline V CDR1 and CDR2: SGHRS, YFSETQ. The V end lost 0 bases, the J end lost 0 bases, and 10 bases lay between the germline ends. The CDR3 runs 16 residues. The CDR3 DNA is TGCGCCAGCAGCTTGGTCGGGGTCCCCTCCTACAATGAGCAGTTCTTC. Protein: CASSLVGVPSYNEQFF.

This clone was recorded a few times. This specimen includes other DNA sequences encoding the same CDR3. The chain carries TRBV29-1 and TRBJ2-5; 8 nucleotides align to TRBD1. Germline V gene data show CDR1 as SQVTM and CDR2 as ANQGSEA. The junction had 8 bases not matched to a gene; V was cut back by 6 bases and J by 5 bases. The CDR3 loop spans 13 amino acids. As DNA, the CDR3 is TGCAGCGTCGACAGGGGATCGGGGGAGACCCAGTACTTC. As protein: CSVDRGSGETQYF.

V gene TRBV20-1 combines with J gene TRBJ2-1; TRBD1 is a possible D gene (5 bases). CDR1 is DFQATT, CDR2 SNEGSKA, per germline (reference sequence). CDR3 length equals 11 residues. With 0 bases removed from V and 14 bases from J, the gap between germline ends came to 11 bases. CDR3 residues: CSAREQVPEFF. The DNA for the CDR3 is TGCAGTGCTAGAGAACAGGTGCCGGAGTTCTTC.

The CDR3 DNA reads as TGTGCCAGCAAGAGGGGGCAGTCTTTCTTT. It translates to CASKRGQSFF. This chain uses TRBV28 with TRBJ1-1, with 7 bases aligning to TRBD1. Germline V gene sequence: CDR1 MDHEN, CDR2 SYDVKM. This CDR3 is built from 10 residues. The V and J ends lost 7 bases and 12 bases, in that order; junction bases with no gene match: 5.

The chain joins TRBV12-3 or TRBV12-4 to TRBJ2-7; D gene unclear. The CDR3 runs 12 residues. V dropped 2 bases and J dropped 7 bases, with 9 bases sitting between them. CDR3: CASSLSFGEQYF. In nucleotides, the CDR3 is TGTGCCAGCAGTTTAAGTTTCGGGGAGCAGTACTTC.

The chain recombines TRBV28 with TRBJ2-7, with 7 positions matching TRBD2. With V trimmed by 6 bases and J by 3 bases, 14 bases remained unmatched. The germline V gene has CDR1 MDHEN and CDR2 SYDVKM. CDR3 length: 16 amino acids. CDR3 protein: CASRPRGSGSLYEQYF. The CDR3 nucleotides are TGTGCCAGCAGGCCTCGTGGTAGCGGGTCTCTCTACGAGCAGTACTTC.

The chain carries TRBV5-1 and TRBJ2-1, with D possibly being TRBD2 (6 bases). CDR3 length equals 14 residues. Germline V gene sequence: CDR1 SGHRS, CDR2 YFSETQ. V was pared by 1 base and J by 5 bases, with 10 bases between. As DNA, the CDR3 is TGCGCCAGCAGCTTGTCGGCGGGGCACAATGAGCAGTTCTTC. It codes for CASSLSAGHNEQFF.

This clone was counted between two and nine times. For the CDR3, the DNA is TGTGCCAGCAGCCGGCGGCGTAGCTACGAGCAGTACTTC. Translation: CASSRRRSYEQYF. The rearrangement joins TRBV28 to TRBJ2-7; D is unresolved. Between the trimmed V and J ends, which lost 6 bases and 3 bases, there was a span of 12 bases. The CDR3 is 13 residues long. Germline loops: CDR1 MDHEN, CDR2 SYDVKM.

J is TRBJ1-3 and V is TRBV7-3, with 8 bases that match TRBD1. CDR3 length: 19 amino acids. The junction had 11 bases not matched to a gene; V was cut back by 1 base and J by 0 bases. Germline CDR1 is SGHTA and CDR2 is FQGTGA. The CDR3 DNA is TGTGCCAGCAGCTTAAAACGGGCCAGGGGGCGAGTCTCTGGAAACACCATATATTTT. Protein sequence: CASSLKRARGRVSGNTIYF. Supplemented by reference TRBV7-3 and TRBJ1-3, the full variable domain reads GAGVSQTPSNKVTEKGKYVELRCDPISGHTALYWYRQSLGQGPEFLIYFQGTGAADDSGLPNDRFFAVRPEGSVSTLKIQRTERGDSAVYLCASSLKRARGRVSGNTIYFGEGSWLTVV.

This clone was detected only a few times. V and J are TRBV7-2 and TRBJ1-4; the D is unclear. V was clipped by 3 bases and J by 8 bases, with 10 bases between them. CDR3 length equals 13 residues. In germline, CDR1 is SGHTA, CDR2 FQGNSA. As DNA, the CDR3 is TGTGCCAGCAGCTTCCGTGCGGGGGAAAAACTGTTTTTT. Translated: CASSFRAGEKLFF.

This chain links TRBV5-6 with TRBJ1-1; TRBD1 agrees at 9 bases. J gave up 3 bases and V 4 bases, and 7 bases lay outside the gene matches. The CDR3 consists of 15 residues. In germline, CDR1 is SGHDT, CDR2 YYEEEE. The DNA of the CDR3 is TGTGCCAGCAGCAGAGCACAGGGGGCATACACTGAAGCTTTCTTT. This translates into CASSRAQGAYTEAFF. The variable domain in full, completed from reference TRBV5-6 and TRBJ1-1, reads DAGVTQSPTHLIKTRGQQVTLRCSPKSGHDTVSWYQQALGQGPQFIFQYYEEEERQRGNFPDRFSGHQFPNYSSELNVNALLLGDSALYLCASSRAQGAYTEAFFGQGTRLTVV.